The 18 T cell receptor beta chains below were found in one sample sequenced in a study of shared T cell receptors in the human thymus. The data were produced by immunoSEQ multiplex PCR, yet TCRdb's version contains in-frame clones alone and is incomplete. The data show 630,000 or so clones, more than 70% seen once. The sample was also linked to a second study, of human thymus T cells.

The sequenced material came from thymocytes. These receptors were obtained from a boy under three years old with a congenital heart defect.

CDR3 bases: TGTGCCAGCAGCAAACCGGACAGGGGCGACACCGGGGAGCTGTTTTTT. It yields the protein CASSKPDRGDTGELFF. The J gene is TRBJ2-2, the V gene TRBV5-4; 9 nucleotides line up with TRBD1. CDR1 is SGHNT and CDR2 is YYREEE in the germline V gene (reference sequence). After removal of 4 bases from V and 3 bases from J, the junction contained 7 bases not matched to a gene. This CDR3 contains 16 residues. Complete variable domain (other parts from reference TRBV5-4 and TRBJ2-2): ETGVTQSPTHLIKTRGQQVTLRCSSQSGHNTVSWYQQALGQGPQFIFQYYREEENGRGNFPPRFSGLQFPNYSSELNVNALELDDSALYLCASSKPDRGDTGELFFGEGSRLTVL.

The CDR3 is CASSLVEDRGKETQYF. CDR3 coding DNA: TGTGCCAGCAGCTTGGTGGAGGACAGGGGAAAGGAGACCCAGTACTTC. V is TRBV5-6 and J is TRBJ2-5, with TRBD1 identical over 9 bases. Germline CDR1 reads SGHDT; CDR2 reads YYEEEE. The CDR3 spans 16 residues. The ends lost 0 bases at V and 5 bases at J; junction bases unmatched: 8.

V gene TRBV6-7 combines with J gene TRBJ1-2, with D possibly matching TRBD1 (5 bases). TRBV6-7 is placed among ORFs of uncertain function. This CDR3 comprises 17 residues. Deletions cut 6 bases from V and 0 bases from J, with 20 bases between. The CDR3 DNA reads TGTGCCAGCAGCCCACTAAGGGGAGGGGCCCCTAACTATGGCTACACCTTC. This translates into CASSPLRGGAPNYGYTF.

The chain joins TRBV27 to TRBJ2-2, with unresolved D. Deletions cut 5 bases from V and 2 bases from J, with 15 bases between. This CDR3 contains 16 residues. Germline V CDR1 and CDR2: MNHEY, SMNVEV (reference sequence). The CDR3 bases are TGTGCCAGCAGTCTCCACAGTAAAAGTAACACCGGGGAGCTGTTTTTT. Residues: CASSLHSKSNTGELFF.

This clone has a single count. The chain employs TRBV30 and TRBJ2-2; 7 bases map to TRBD2. This CDR3 comprises 16 residues. J gave up 4 bases and V 0 bases, and 8 bases lay outside the gene matches. Germline V gene sequence: CDR1 GTSNPN, CDR2 SVGIG (reference sequence). CDR3 sequence (DNA): TGTGCCTGGAGTGTACGGAGCGGGATGGGCACCGGGGAGCTGTTTTTT. This translates into CAWSVRSGMGTGELFF.

This clone was seen only once. The V call is TRBV5-4, the J call TRBJ1-4; the match to TRBD1 covers 7 bases. The V gene end was trimmed by 4 bases and the J gene end by 8 bases; junction bases not matched to a gene: 8. The CDR3 length is 14 residues. Germline CDR1 reads SGHNT; CDR2 reads YYREEE (reference sequence). CDR3 bases: TGTGCCAGCAGCGTAGACAGGGAGTTAGAAAAACTGTTTTTT. Translated, it gives CASSVDRELEKLFF.

V and J are TRBV7-2 and TRBJ2-7, with TRBD2 matching over 9 bases. The V segment lost 5 bases and the J segment 0 bases; nucleotides outside the gene matches: 11. The CDR3 covers 17 residues. Germline CDR1 is SGHTA and CDR2 is FQGNSA. CDR3: CASSPLSGRPSSYEQYF. CDR3 nucleotides: TGTGCCAGCAGCCCCCTCAGCGGGAGGCCTTCCTCCTACGAGCAGTACTTC.

V usage is TRBV4-3 and J usage is TRBJ2-6, with unresolved D. The CDR3 loop spans 15 amino acids. Per the germline V gene, CDR1 is LGHNA and CDR2 is YSLEER. V lost 5 bases to trimming and J lost 1 base, with 9 bases between them. The CDR3 DNA follows: TGCGCCAGCAGCGCTATCGGTTCTGGGGCCAACGTCCTGACTTTC. It codes for CASSAIGSGANVLTF.

The chain uses TRBV5-6 and TRBJ2-7; D perhaps matches TRBD2 (6 bases). The germline V gene encodes CDR1 SGHDT and CDR2 YYEEEE. V lost 0 bases, J lost 4 bases, and 20 bases lay in between. The CDR3 totals 17 residues. CDR3 amino acids: CASSLGKDRDSRYEQYF. In nucleotides, the CDR3 is TGTGCCAGCAGCTTGGGGAAGGACCGGGACTCCAGATACGAGCAGTACTTC.

The V gene is TRBV2, the J gene TRBJ1-5; weak D call: TRBD1 (5 bases). The ends were cut back, 3 bases at V and 7 bases at J, with 10 bases in the middle. The germline gives CDR1 SNHLY, CDR2 FYNNEI. There are 13 residues in the CDR3. The CDR3 DNA reads as TGTGCCAGCAGTGATACAAGGGGACAGCCCCAGCATTTT. This codes for CASSDTRGQPQHF.

V gene TRBV19 combines with J gene TRBJ2-1, with 13 bases lining up with TRBD2. The germline CDR1 and CDR2 sequences are LNHDA and SQIVND (reference sequence). V dropped 5 bases and J dropped 4; count of bases not matched to a gene: 23. This CDR3 has 22 residues. CDR3 amino acids: CASSPSPMKKFGTSGIYNEQFF. In DNA, the CDR3 is TGTGCCAGTAGTCCTTCCCCGATGAAAAAATTCGGGACTAGCGGGATTTACAATGAGCAGTTCTTC.

The V gene is TRBV28, the J gene TRBJ1-3; maybe TRBD1 (5 bases). CDR1 and CDR2 from the germline V gene are MDHEN and SYDVKM. V lost 5 bases, J lost 3 bases, and 20 bases lay in between. CDR3 length equals 17 residues. The CDR3 sequence is CASSRPWGVVVGNTIYF. CDR3 bases: TGTGCCAGCAGTCGCCCCTGGGGGGTAGTGGTTGGAAACACCATATATTTT.

This chain connects TRBV11-2 to TRBJ2-7; TRBD2 agrees at 11 bases. This CDR3 has 15 amino acids. With 5 bases clipped from V and 2 bases from J, the junction kept 5 bases outside the gene matches. Germline V lookup: CDR1 SGHAT, CDR2 FQNNGV. The CDR3 spells CASSMGLAVTYEQYF. CDR3 in DNA: TGTGCCAGCAGCATGGGACTAGCGGTGACCTACGAGCAGTACTTC.

The gene calls are TRBV4-3 and TRBJ2-1, with D perhaps matching TRBD2 (5 bases). V lost 1 base and J 3 bases, leaving 19 bases between the germline ends. Germline lookup yields CDR1 LGHNA and CDR2 YSLEER. The CDR3 runs to 18 residues. This CDR3 is CASSQGEAAKGGYNEQFF. Written as DNA, the CDR3 is TGCGCCAGCAGCCAAGGCGAAGCCGCCAAAGGAGGCTACAATGAGCAGTTCTTC.

V usage is TRBV4-3 and J usage is TRBJ2-3, with 11 nucleotides matching TRBD2. CDR1 and CDR2 (germline): LGHNA, YSLEER. The trim removed 3 bases at V and 2 bases at J, leaving 19 bases unmatched. This CDR3 has 21 amino acids. The chain's CDR3 is CASSQDPASGRLSFATDTQYF. The CDR3 DNA reads as TGCGCCAGCAGCCAGGATCCGGCTAGCGGGAGGCTCTCGTTTGCCACAGATACGCAGTATTTT.

The CDR3 bases are TGTGCCAGCAGCGTAGGTTCCACCGGCGGAGGAAACACCATATATTTT. This codes for CASSVGSTGGGNTIYF. This chain joins TRBV9 and TRBJ1-3; unclear D gene. V was cut by 0 bases and J by 4 bases, with 14 bases left in between. Germline V gene sequence: CDR1 SGDLS, CDR2 YYNGEE. The CDR3 totals 16 residues.

The CDR3 sequence is CASSIGPTSGGLNSYEQYF. For the CDR3, the DNA is TGTGCCAGTAGTATAGGTCCGACTAGCGGGGGCCTAAATTCCTACGAGCAGTACTTC. The chain employs TRBV19 and TRBJ2-7; 12 bases agree with TRBD2. CDR1 is LNHDA and CDR2 is SQIVND in the germline V gene (reference sequence). The V gene end was trimmed by 1 base and the J gene end by 1 base; junction bases not matched to a gene: 11. The CDR3 loop spans 19 amino acids.

This clone was seen a single time. The chain combines TRBV29-1 with TRBJ1-2; TRBD1 matches 9 bases. J was trimmed by 3 bases and V by 2 bases; bases with no gene match: 13. The CDR3 runs to 17 residues. CDR1 and CDR2 (germline): SQVTM, ANQGSEA. CDR3 in DNA: TGCAGCGTTGAATATATAGGGGGACAGGGATTAGACTATGGCTACACCTTC. Amino acid sequence: CSVEYIGGQGLDYGYTF.